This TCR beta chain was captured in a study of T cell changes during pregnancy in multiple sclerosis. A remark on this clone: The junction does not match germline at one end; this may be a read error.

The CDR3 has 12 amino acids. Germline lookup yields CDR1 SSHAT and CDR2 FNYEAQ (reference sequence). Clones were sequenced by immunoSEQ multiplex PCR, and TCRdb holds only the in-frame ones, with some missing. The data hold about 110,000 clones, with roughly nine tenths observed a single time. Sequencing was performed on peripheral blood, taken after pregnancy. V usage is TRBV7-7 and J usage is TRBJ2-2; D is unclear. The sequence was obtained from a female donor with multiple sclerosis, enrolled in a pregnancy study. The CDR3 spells CASSSLGGELFF. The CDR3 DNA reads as TGTGCTAGCAGCTCCCTAGGCGGGGAGCTGTTTTTT.